Presented here are 30 T cell receptor beta chains from one specimen sequenced in a study of T-cell memory formation after mild COVID-19. TCRdb re-analysed the 5' RACE reads in MiXCR, keeping a single row per CDR3 protein. The sample contains some 350,000 distinct CDR3 sequences, roughly 15% of which appear only once. Source material: PBMCs or a T cell subset sorted from them (not recorded which). Receptors were obtained from a man aged 18 to 30 who had mild COVID-19 (a few samples of this study predate the infection). Cell type and time point are not known.

This clonotype showed up many times. The chain combines TRBV12-3 or TRBV12-4 with TRBJ2-1, with a tentative D call TRBD2 (6 bases). V was shortened by 6 bases and J by 10 bases, with 16 bases between the two germline ends. CDR3 length: 13 amino acids. The DNA of the CDR3 is TGTGCCAGCAGCCGACTCAACGGGGGAGAGCAGTTCTTC. Protein sequence: CASSRLNGGEQFF.

This clonotype was detected ten times or more. The gene calls are TRBV6-5 and TRBJ2-5; D is perhaps TRBD2 (5 bases). The germline V and J ends were trimmed by 6 bases and 3 bases, with 20 bases remaining between them. Germline CDR1 MNHEY, CDR2 SVGAGI. The CDR3 spans 16 residues. The chain's CDR3 is CASSRGPFIGKETQYF. CDR3 DNA: TGTGCCAGCAGCCGCGGGCCTTTTATTGGGAAAGAGACCCAGTACTTC.

The chain links TRBV9 to TRBJ2-3; 7 nucleotides agree with TRBD2. The J segment lost 5 bases and the V segment lost 2 bases, leaving 8 bases of the junction unmatched. Germline V gene sequence: CDR1 SGDLS, CDR2 YYNGEE. This CDR3 region has 15 residues. The CDR3 DNA reads as TGTGCCAGCAGCGTTGCGGGGGTGTTCGGAGATACGCAGTATTTT. Its translation is CASSVAGVFGDTQYF.

V usage is TRBV19 and J usage is TRBJ2-1, with TRBD2 matching over 7 bases. The CDR3 is 16 residues long. V dropped 5 bases and J dropped 6; count of bases not matched to a gene: 13. CDR1 and CDR2 (germline): LNHDA, SQIVND (reference sequence). The CDR3 nucleotides read TGTGCCAGTAGTTCGCTGAGCGGGGCCTGGAGCAATGAGCAGTTCTTC. This encodes CASSSLSGAWSNEQFF.

The chain has TRBV9 and TRBJ2-3; 7 nucleotides line up with TRBD2. The junction had 6 bases not matched to a gene; V was cut back by 2 bases and J by 0 bases. From germline, CDR1 is SGDLS and CDR2 YYNGEE. The CDR3 runs to 16 residues. CDR3 protein: CASSVGGSTSTDTQYF. The CDR3 DNA is TGTGCCAGCAGCGTCGGCGGGAGCACTAGCACAGATACGCAGTATTTT.

V and J are TRBV7-2 and TRBJ2-3; D is uncertain. The CDR3 is 14 residues long. The V gene's germline CDR1 is SGHTA and CDR2 FQGNSA. Trimming removed 7 bases at V and 7 bases at J, with 18 bases between. CDR3 sequence reads: CASTRTSPSYTQYF. CDR3 nucleotide sequence: TGTGCCAGCACCCGGACGAGCCCATCTTATACGCAGTATTTT.

This clonotype was seen a handful of times. This rearrangement joins TRBV2 to TRBJ2-2; no clear D gene. The germline CDR1 and CDR2 sequences are SNHLY and FYNNEI. V was clipped by 2 bases and J by 14 bases, with 9 bases between them. CDR3 size: 11 residues. The CDR3 sequence is CASSEHASLFF. The CDR3 DNA follows: TGTGCCAGCAGTGAACACGCGAGTCTGTTTTTT.

The chain carries TRBV24-1 and TRBJ1-2; TRBD1 matches 9 bases. Per the germline V gene, CDR1 is KGHDR and CDR2 is SFDVKD. The CDR3 totals 16 residues. V shed 5 bases and J 1 base; nucleotides not matched to a gene: 7. The CDR3 DNA reads TGTGCCACCAGTGGCTCGTCGGGACAGGGTAACTATGGCTACACCTTC. Its translation is CATSGSSGQGNYGYTF.

This clonotype has just a few counts. The rearrangement links TRBV2 to TRBJ2-3; D possibly corresponds to TRBD1 (6 bases). V gave up 4 bases and J gave up 2 bases, with 10 bases separating them. The CDR3 covers 14 residues. Germline V gene sequence: CDR1 SNHLY, CDR2 FYNNEI. The CDR3 nucleotides read TGTGCCAGCAGTGTTACAGGGATCACAGATACGCAGTATTTT. This gives the protein CASSVTGITDTQYF.

The chain has TRBV18 and TRBJ1-2; 7 nucleotides match TRBD1. V shed 2 bases, J shed 6 bases, and the junction held 12 bases outside the gene matches. In germline, CDR1 is KGHSH, CDR2 LQKENI. The CDR3 loop spans 16 amino acids. The DNA of the CDR3 is TGTGCCAGCTCACCAAAGAGCACTGGACAGGTCGATGGCTACACCTTC. Protein sequence: CASSPKSTGQVDGYTF.

This clonotype was seen more than once but under ten times. This chain links TRBV28 with TRBJ2-2; D perhaps matches TRBD2 (5 bases). The germline V gene has CDR1 MDHEN and CDR2 SYDVKM. The CDR3 covers 16 residues. Between the trimmed V and J ends, which lost 6 bases and 2 bases, there was a span of 16 bases. The CDR3, as DNA: TGTGCCAGCAGCCTCGAAACGAGGGCCAACACCGGGGAGCTGTTTTTT. Translation gives CASSLETRANTGELFF.

In its sample, this clonotype was seen a few times. The CDR3 DNA follows: TGCGCCAGCAGCTCGCGGGGGGGAGGAGATACGCAGTATTTT. Its translation is CASSSRGGGDTQYF. The chain has TRBV5-1 and TRBJ2-3; the match to TRBD2 covers 9 bases. The CDR3 has 14 residues. The trim removed 3 bases at V and 5 bases at J, leaving 4 bases unmatched. Germline loops: CDR1 SGHRS, CDR2 YFSETQ.

In its sample, this clonotype was seen a few times. The chain couples TRBV20-1 to TRBJ1-2; possible D gene TRBD1, 6 bases. Germline assignment: CDR1 DFQATT and CDR2 SNEGSKA (reference sequence). The CDR3 consists of 14 residues. V lost 6 bases to trimming and J lost 6 bases, with 20 bases between them. CDR3: CSAFRREGGDGYTF. DNA for the CDR3: TGCAGTGCCTTCCGAAGGGAGGGGGGCGATGGCTACACCTTC.

This clonotype has ten or more counts. J is TRBJ1-2 and V is TRBV20-1, with 7 nucleotides matching TRBD1. Per the germline V gene, CDR1 is DFQATT and CDR2 is SNEGSKA (reference sequence). This CDR3 is 15 amino acids long. V was clipped by 5 bases and J by 0 bases; unmatched bases: 9. This chain's CDR3 is CSAQEDGTANYGYTF. DNA for the CDR3: TGCAGTGCTCAAGAGGATGGGACAGCTAACTATGGCTACACCTTC.

This clonotype was seen a few times. This chain joins TRBV5-1 and TRBJ1-4; tentatively, D is TRBD1 (5 bases). The CDR3 extends over 13 amino acids. Trimming took 4 bases from V and 6 from J, leaving 10 bases between them. The germline V gene encodes CDR1 SGHRS and CDR2 YFSETQ. The CDR3 coding sequence is TGCGCCAGCAGCCAGGGCTGGGATGAAAAACTGTTTTTT. This codes for CASSQGWDEKLFF.

In its sample, this clonotype was seen a few times. The CDR3 bases are TGTGCCAGCAGCCAAAATGGCAGGGGACCTAAGGGCTACACCTTC. It translates to CASSQNGRGPKGYTF. The rearrangement links TRBV14 to TRBJ1-2, with D perhaps matching TRBD1 (6 bases). This CDR3 spans 15 amino acids. The germline CDR1 and CDR2 sequences are SGHDN and FVKESK. V was clipped by 2 bases and J by 8 bases, with 18 bases between them.

Only a few counts were recorded for this clonotype. This chain uses TRBV7-2 with TRBJ1-1; D is possibly TRBD1 (5 bases). Trimming pared 1 base from V and 3 bases from J, leaving 12 bases between. The V gene's germline CDR1 is SGHTA and CDR2 FQGNSA. The CDR3 is made up of 15 amino acids. The CDR3 bases are TGTGCCAGCAGCTTAGGTTCGGGGGGTTACACTGAAGCTTTCTTT. Translated, it gives CASSLGSGGYTEAFF.

V and J are TRBV20-1 and TRBJ1-5; D remains unclear. This CDR3 spans 13 amino acids. Germline loops: CDR1 DFQATT, CDR2 SNEGSKA (reference sequence). V lost 5 bases and J lost 7, with 15 bases in between. DNA of the CDR3: TGCAGTGCTCCAAGGGTTGGTGGCCAGCCCCAGCATTTT. This sequence encodes CSAPRVGGQPQHF.

This clonotype was observed a few times. It may be a read error: a sequence one base away is much more abundant. J is TRBJ1-1 and V is TRBV9, with 7 positions matching TRBD1. V was clipped by 2 bases and J by 1 base; unmatched bases: 2. The CDR3 runs to 14 residues. Germline V CDR1 and CDR2: SGDLS, YYNGEE. CDR3 loop: CASSVTGANTEAFF. The CDR3 region has the DNA TGTGCCAGCAGCGTCACAGGGGCGAACACTGAAGCTTTCTTT.

This clonotype was found many times. The chain is built from TRBV12-3 or TRBV12-4 and TRBJ1-1, with D unclear. The CDR3 consists of 12 residues. Trimming took 5 bases from V and 4 from J, leaving 8 bases between them. CDR3 coding DNA: TGTGCCAGCAGTCCCTTGGGCACTGAAGCTTTCTTT. Its translation is CASSPLGTEAFF.

CDR3 nucleotides: TGCAGCGCTCGCGGGCGGCTCACAGATACGCAGTATTTT. As protein: CSARGRLTDTQYF. This rearrangement joins TRBV29-1 to TRBJ2-3; D is possibly TRBD2 (5 bases). The length of the CDR3 is 13 residues. Germline CDR1 and CDR2: SQVTM and ANQGSEA. Trimming removed 7 bases from V and 2 bases from J, with 13 bases in between.

The rearrangement joins TRBV11-2 to TRBJ2-5; D is uncertain. V was cut by 2 bases and J by 4 bases, with 5 bases left in between. There are 12 residues in the CDR3. The V gene's germline CDR1 is SGHAT and CDR2 FQNNGV. CDR3 residues: CASSLIAETQYF. CDR3 in DNA: TGTGCCAGCAGCTTAATAGCAGAGACCCAGTACTTC.

Written as DNA, the CDR3 is TGTGCCAGCTCACTCGGGACAGGGTCGTATATTCATGGCTACACCTTC. Protein sequence: CASSLGTGSYIHGYTF. The chain links TRBV18 to TRBJ1-2, with 9 nucleotides matching TRBD1. Trimming at V came to 4 bases and at J to 6 bases, leaving 12 bases not matched to a gene. The V gene's germline CDR1 is KGHSH and CDR2 LQKENI. This CDR3 is 16 amino acids long.

The chain joins TRBV6-2 or TRBV6-3 to TRBJ2-1; 8 bases are shared with TRBD1. V shed 5 bases, J shed 11 bases, and the junction held 5 bases outside the gene matches. The CDR3 is made up of 12 amino acids. Germline CDR1 reads MNHEY; CDR2 reads SVGEGT. The CDR3 sequence is CASSRTGMQQFF. CDR3 sequence (DNA): TGTGCCAGCAGTCGGACAGGGATGCAGCAGTTCTTC.

The V call is TRBV20-1, the J call TRBJ2-7, with D perhaps matching TRBD1 (6 bases). With 5 bases removed from V and 3 bases from J, the gap between germline ends came to 14 bases. From germline, CDR1 is DFQATT and CDR2 SNEGSKA (reference sequence). This CDR3 is built from 13 residues. As DNA, the CDR3 is TGCAGTGCTGACGACAGGAATGGCTACGAGCAGTACGTC. Translation gives CSADDRNGYEQYV.

Many counts were recorded for this clonotype. The chain is built from TRBV5-1 and TRBJ2-1; no firm D call. The V and J ends lost 0 bases and 6 bases respectively, with 7 bases between them. CDR1 is SGHRS, CDR2 YFSETQ, per germline. This CDR3 has 13 residues. CDR3 DNA: TGCGCCAGCAGCTTGGCCGGAGTCAATGAGCAGTTCTTC. Protein: CASSLAGVNEQFF.

This clonotype was counted only a few times. The chain combines TRBV4-2 with TRBJ2-1; maybe TRBD2 (6 bases). The CDR3 is made up of 15 amino acids. V was shortened by 0 bases and J by 10 bases, with 16 bases between the two germline ends. Germline CDR1 LGHNA, CDR2 YNFKEQ. Here the CDR3 DNA reads TGTGCCAGCAGCCAAGAGTGGGACTCCCAATGGGAGCAGTTCTTC. This sequence encodes CASSQEWDSQWEQFF.

This clonotype was observed many times. This chain uses TRBV29-1 with TRBJ1-3, with D unclear. This CDR3 is built from 11 residues. CDR1 is SQVTM and CDR2 is ANQGSEA in the germline V gene. Deletions cut 4 bases from V and 3 bases from J, with 4 bases between. The DNA for the CDR3 is TGCAGCGTTGGGCGTGGAAACACCATATATTTT. It specifies CSVGRGNTIYF.

This chain links TRBV19 with TRBJ2-6; D is unresolved. This CDR3 is 17 amino acids long. Germline V lookup: CDR1 LNHDA, CDR2 SQIVND (reference sequence). V was trimmed by 9 bases and J by 0 bases, leaving 18 bases between them. The CDR3 region is CASQVRPTVSGANVLTF. As DNA, the CDR3 is TGTGCCAGCCAGGTACGGCCTACCGTCTCTGGGGCCAACGTCCTGACTTTC. Based on the CDR3 plus reference TRBV19 and TRBJ2-6, the full variable domain is DGGITQSPKYLFRKEGQNVTLSCEQNLNHDAMYWYRQDPGQGLRLIYYSQIVNDFQKGDIAEGYSVSREKKESFPLTVTSAQKNPTAFYLCASQVRPTVSGANVLTFGAGSRLTVL.

This chain links TRBV5-1 with TRBJ2-3; 8 bases fit TRBD1. Germline V CDR1 and CDR2: SGHRS, YFSETQ. J lost 0 bases, V lost 3 bases, and 9 bases had no gene match. This CDR3 has 17 residues. The CDR3 nucleotides are TGCGCCAGCAGCTCGGGTCAGACAGGGGTCAGCACAGATACGCAGTATTTT. It is translated as CASSSGQTGVSTDTQYF.